This T cell receptor beta chain derives from a study of shared clonotypes between healthy human individuals. Study as a whole: The plates for each donor numbered three CD4 naive, three CD4 memory, two CD8 naive and one CD8 memory.

Positive CCR7 selection of CD45RO-negative cells yielded the naive CD8 cells, and terminally differentiated effector memory CD45RA+ cells were excluded. Samples underwent the assay at deep level. Data came from immunoSEQ multiplex PCR; TCRdb stores just in-frame clones and leaves some out. This table has more than 2 million clones, about 94% appearing once. CDR1 and CDR2 from the germline V gene are SEHNR and FQNEAQ (reference sequence). There are 12 residues in the CDR3. V shed 5 bases, J shed 9 bases, and the junction held 4 bases outside the gene matches. The origin of this receptor is a man aged 18 to 29 in good health. The V gene is TRBV7-9, the J gene TRBJ2-3, with 8 bases aligning to TRBD1. Sequenced input: naive CD8+ T cells sorted from blood. The CDR3 protein is CASSGDRGTQYF. The CDR3 coding sequence is TGTGCCAGCAGCGGAGACAGGGGAACGCAGTATTTT.